This is a list of T cell receptor beta chains from one sample in a study of shared clonotypes between healthy human individuals. Some clones are missing from TCRdb's copy, which holds only in-frame ones; the method was immunoSEQ multiplex PCR. The profile covers millions of clones, with just under 95% appearing a single time and roughly 1% taken by the ten largest. Sequenced material: naive CD8+ T cells sorted from blood. All receptors come from a man between 18 and 35 years old in good health. The CDR3 runs from the conserved cysteine through the conserved F or W. The order of the fields is clone size, D gene, J gene, CDR3 length, V gene, CDR3 protein, CDR3 DNA. The D gene is left open where the match is weak. Clone size is stated in some rows and not others, as once, few, many or a class when expanded.

once - TRBJ2-1 11 TRBV9 CASIKDNEQFF TGTGCCAGCATCAAGGACAATGAGCAGTTCTTC
- - TRBJ1-2 17 TRBV7-9 CASSLSLRRADDYGYTF TGTGCCAGCAGCTTAAGTCTCAGGAGGGCAGACGACTATGGCTACACCTTC
many - TRBJ2-7 11 TRBV7-2 CASSSNYEQYF TGTGCCAGCAGCTCCAACTACGAGCAGTACTTC
- TRBD1 TRBJ2-7 16 TRBV5-6 CASSGLGTGGPYEQYF TGTGCCAGCAGCGGTCTCGGGACAGGGGGCCCCTACGAGCAGTACTTC
once TRBD1 TRBJ2-7 15 TRBV6-5 CASSPKDRDFYEQYF TGTGCCAGCAGCCCCAAAGACAGGGATTTCTACGAGCAGTACTTC
- - TRBJ2-7 14 TRBV27 CASSLLGGAYEQYF TGTGCCAGCAGTTTACTCGGGGGCGCGTACGAGCAGTACTTC
- - TRBJ1-1 12 TRBV28 CASSVQGTEAFF TGTGCCAGCAGTGTACAGGGCACTGAAGCTTTCTTT
once - TRBJ1-1 15 TRBV4-3 CASSQEDQYPTEAFF TGCGCCAGCAGCCAAGAAGACCAGTACCCCACTGAAGCTTTCTTT
- - TRBJ1-1 12 TRBV27 CASSPHGSAAFF TGTGCCAGCAGTCCACACGGCTCCGCGGCTTTCTTT
- TRBD1 TRBJ2-5 15 TRBV6-5 CASSYSATGGMTQYF TGTGCCAGCAGTTACTCGGCGACAGGGGGAATGACCCAGTACTTC
- - TRBJ1-1 14 TRBV19 CASRPGAMGTEAFF TGTGCCAGCAGACCGGGGGCCATGGGCACTGAAGCTTTCTTT
- TRBD1 TRBJ2-1 16 TRBV5-8 CASSLAGTGVYNEQFF TGTGCCAGCAGCTTGGCCGGGACAGGGGTCTACAATGAGCAGTTCTTC
once - TRBJ2-7 15 TRBV29-1 CSVVSVVRGGYEQYF TGCAGCGTTGTGTCCGTGGTGAGGGGCGGTTACGAGCAGTACTTC
- TRBD1 TRBJ2-1 15 TRBV27 CASNEGTGAYNEQFF TGTGCCAGCAACGAGGGGACAGGGGCCTACAATGAGCAGTTCTTC
- - TRBJ2-7 15 TRBV5-1 CASSTLGGSSYEQYF TGCGCCAGCAGCACTTTAGGGGGTAGCTCCTACGAGCAGTACTTC
- - TRBJ2-7 12 TRBV5-4 CASSSGGLEQYF TGTGCCAGCAGCTCCGGGGGACTTGAGCAGTACTTC
- - TRBJ2-4 17 TRBV27 CASSPDREGSLGNIQYF TGTGCCAGCAGTCCGGACAGGGAGGGATCTTTAGGAAACATTCAGTACTTC
- - TRBJ1-1 15 TRBV2 CAGEIPAPPFAEAFF TGTGCCGGTGAAATACCTGCCCCCCCTTTCGCTGAAGCTTTCTTT
- TRBD2 TRBJ2-2 15 TRBV28 CASRPSGGYTGELFF TGTGCCAGCAGACCGAGCGGGGGGTACACCGGGGAGCTGTTTTTT
- - TRBJ2-1 13 TRBV7-3 CASSVGTPNEQFF TGTGCCAGCAGTGTCGGGACGCCCAATGAGCAGTTCTTC
- - TRBJ2-5 13 TRBV11-2 CASSPDGAETQYF TGTGCCAGCAGCCCTGATGGGGCGGAGACCCAGTACTTC
- - TRBJ1-1 12 TRBV28 CASSLVNTEAFF TGTGCCAGCAGTTTAGTTAACACTGAAGCTTTCTTT
- - TRBJ2-1 15 TRBV5-1 CASSLESDYYNEQFF TGCGCCAGCAGCTTGGAGTCGGACTACTACAATGAGCAGTTCTTC
- - TRBJ2-7 14 TRBV27 CASSFAGPSYEQYF TGTGCCAGCAGTTTCGCGGGTCCCTCCTACGAGCAGTACTTC
- TRBD2 TRBJ2-1 16 TRBV7-9 CASSSNGLGPYNEQFF TGTGCCAGCAGCTCCAACGGACTAGGGCCCTACAATGAGCAGTTCTTC
- - TRBJ1-5 17 TRBV4-2 CASSQDGQGDSNQPQHF TGTGCCAGCAGCCAAGATGGGCAGGGAGATAGCAATCAGCCCCAGCATTTT
- TRBD1 TRBJ1-6 15 TRBV4-3 CASSQDWDRDSPLHF TGCGCCAGCAGCCAAGACTGGGACAGGGACTCACCCCTCCACTTT
- - TRBJ2-5 16 TRBV13 CASSSASGFPQETQYF TGTGCCAGCAGCTCAGCCTCAGGGTTCCCCCAAGAGACCCAGTACTTC
once TRBD1 TRBJ1-1 19 TRBV19 CASIRTGLQVSTTNTEAFF TGTGCCAGTATTCGGACAGGGCTCCAGGTCTCGACGACGAACACTGAAGCTTTCTTT
- - TRBJ2-5 16 TRBV11-2 CASPLSRGRGGETQYF TGTGCCTCCCCACTCTCCAGGGGCCGGGGAGGGGAGACCCAGTACTTC
- TRBD1 TRBJ1-4 15 TRBV2 CASSETGTGYEKLFF TGTGCCAGCAGTGAGACCGGGACAGGATATGAAAAACTGTTTTTT
few TRBD1 TRBJ1-5 15 TRBV5-6 CASSLLHDRDQPQHF TGTGCCAGCAGCTTGCTACATGACAGGGATCAGCCCCAGCATTTT
- TRBD1 TRBJ2-7 14 TRBV2 CASSEGQGPWEQYF TGTGCCAGCAGTGAAGGACAGGGTCCTTGGGAGCAGTACTTC
- - TRBJ2-7 13 TRBV15 CATSNGVSYEQYF TGTGCCACCAGCAACGGGGTCTCCTACGAGCAGTACTTC
- - TRBJ2-1 15 TRBV6-6 CASRPDSSSYNEQFF TGTGCCAGCAGGCCAGACTCAAGCTCCTACAATGAGCAGTTCTTC
- TRBD2 TRBJ2-1 12 TRBV5-6 CASSLGEGEQFF TGTGCCAGCAGCTTGGGGGAGGGTGAGCAGTTCTTC